The present T cell receptor beta chain was sequenced within a study of T cells in Graves' hyperthyroidism and ophthalmopathy. The study enrolled patients aged 18 to 65 with newly diagnosed hyperthyroidism of under 2 months' duration. V was pared by 0 bases and J by 5 bases, with 23 bases between. Germline V lookup: CDR1 SGDLS, CDR2 YYNGEE. CDR3 length equals 18 residues. The TCR beta CDR3 regions underwent amplification using RNA transcripts as the source. The HTBI primer set served for first-round RT-PCR of the TCR CDR3. One entry per CDR3 protein results from TCRdb running MiXCR on the multiplex PCR reads. The sample gives some 510,000 distinct CDR3 sequences, more than 45% of which show up once; just under 8.5% is in the top ten.

Sequenced: peripheral blood or thyroid tissue (not recorded which). V gene TRBV9 combines with J gene TRBJ2-5; D is perhaps TRBD2 (5 bases). The receptor comes from a woman between 18 and 30 years old with Graves' hyperthyroidism. CDR3 sequence reads: CASSVDPAGEFIAETQYF. The CDR3 nucleotides read TGTGCCAGCAGCGTAGATCCGGCTGGGGAGTTCATAGCGGAGACCCAGTACTTC.